The text below deals with one T cell receptor beta chain. These data are taken from a study of control samples from healthy donors and cancer patients. The method was immunoSEQ multiplex PCR; TCRdb's version includes in-frame clones alone and lacks a portion of them. The data hold approximately 70,000 clones, with 83% observed a single time. The CDR3 is made up of 15 amino acids. V shed 4 bases and J 6 bases; nucleotides not matched to a gene: 4. Germline V gene lookup returns CDR1 LNHNV and CDR2 YYDKDF (reference sequence). The sequenced sample was blood. The chain carries TRBV15 and TRBJ1-6; TRBD1 matches 9 bases. This TCR was recovered from a man in his 60s in good health. CDR3 region: CATSTATGGNSPLHF. CDR3 DNA sequence: TGTGCCACCAGCACCGCGACAGGGGGTAATTCACCCCTCCACTTT.